Presented here are 21 T cell receptor beta chains from one specimen sequenced in a study of blood T cell repertoires in COVID-19. Generated by immunoSEQ multiplex PCR, the TCRdb table keeps only in-frame clones and is missing some. The sample yields about 130,000 clones, about 89% seen once. Material: peripheral blood. These receptor sequences come from a woman in her 70s with COVID-19, enrolled during active disease.

The chain employs TRBV15 and TRBJ1-2, with TRBD1 as a possible D gene (6 bases). The CDR3 length is 14 residues. Trimming pared 6 bases from V and 7 bases from J, leaving 18 bases between. Germline-derived CDR1 and CDR2 are LNHNV and YYDKDF (reference sequence). The DNA of the CDR3 is TGTGCCACCAGAGCCGCCGGGACAAAGTTTGGCTACACCTTC. As protein: CATRAAGTKFGYTF.

The chain combines TRBV6-5 with TRBJ2-7, with D perhaps TRBD1 (5 bases). The CDR3 runs 15 residues. V was shortened by 7 bases and J by 2 bases, with 18 bases between the two germline ends. The germline V gene has CDR1 MNHEY and CDR2 SVGAGI. CDR3 region: CASIASPSQAYEQYF. Here the CDR3 DNA reads TGTGCCAGCATCGCCTCCCCCTCACAGGCCTACGAGCAGTACTTC.

The rearrangement links TRBV25-1 to TRBJ1-4; a possible D gene is TRBD1 (6 bases). V was trimmed by 3 bases and J by 10 bases, leaving 18 bases between them. CDR1 and CDR2 (germline): MGHDK, SYGVNS. There are 15 residues in the CDR3. CDR3 protein: CASSDRTVWNGKLFF. The CDR3, as DNA: TGTGCCAGCAGTGACCGGACAGTCTGGAACGGAAAACTGTTTTTT.

This chain connects TRBV30 to TRBJ1-2; possibly TRBD1 for D (5 bases). Germline lookup yields CDR1 GTSNPN and CDR2 SVGIG (reference sequence). This CDR3 comprises 14 residues. V lost 1 base and J lost 8, with 17 bases in between. CDR3 in amino acids: CAWSAHRDAGGYTF. DNA of the CDR3: TGTGCCTGGAGTGCTCACCGGGACGCGGGGGGCTACACCTTC.

This CDR3 reads CSASQAGGFRDGYTF. CDR3 coding DNA: TGCAGTGCTAGTCAGGCAGGGGGCTTTAGAGATGGCTACACCTTC. The rearrangement links TRBV20-1 to TRBJ1-2, with 8 bases lining up with TRBD1. The CDR3 extends over 15 amino acids. V was clipped by 3 bases and J by 6 bases; unmatched bases: 12. CDR1 and CDR2 from the germline V gene are DFQATT and SNEGSKA (reference sequence).

The chain links TRBV6-1 to TRBJ2-5; 8 positions agree with TRBD2. Germline V gene lookup returns CDR1 MNHNS and CDR2 SASEGT. The V and J ends lost 1 base and 5 bases, in that order; junction bases with no gene match: 9. This CDR3 comprises 16 residues. CDR3 protein: CASSEVWRGDLETQYF. DNA for the CDR3: TGTGCCAGCAGTGAAGTCTGGCGGGGGGATCTGGAGACCCAGTACTTC.

The rearrangement joins TRBV15 to TRBJ2-1, with D perhaps TRBD1 (6 bases). This CDR3 spans 15 amino acids. Germline V gene lookup returns CDR1 LNHNV and CDR2 YYDKDF (reference sequence). Trimming shortened V by 0 bases and J by 10 bases, and 16 bases separated the two germline ends. The CDR3 loop reads CATSRDLRGRGEQFF. CDR3 coding DNA: TGTGCCACCAGCAGAGATCTCAGGGGCCGGGGAGAGCAGTTCTTC.

The gene calls are TRBV6-2 or TRBV6-3 and TRBJ2-1, with D possibly being TRBD2 (6 bases). CDR1 is MNHEY and CDR2 is SVGEGT in the germline V gene. CDR3 length: 17 residues. Trimming shortened V by 5 bases and J by 4 bases, and 21 bases separated the two germline ends. CDR3 amino acids: CASSPPPYRGKYNEQFF. The DNA of the CDR3 is TGTGCCAGCAGTCCACCTCCCTATCGGGGGAAGTACAATGAGCAGTTCTTC.

The chain carries TRBV2 and TRBJ1-5; 8 positions match TRBD1. V lost 6 bases to trimming and J lost 3 bases; unmatched junction nucleotides: 7. CDR1 is SNHLY, CDR2 FYNNEI, per germline. CDR3 size: 15 residues. This chain's CDR3 is CASRPGQVNNQPQHF. The CDR3 DNA reads TGTGCCAGCAGACCGGGACAGGTAAACAATCAGCCCCAGCATTTT.

This chain joins TRBV4-2 and TRBJ2-1; D remains unclear. The length of the CDR3 is 12 residues. With 3 bases removed from V and 8 bases from J, the gap between germline ends came to 8 bases. CDR1 and CDR2 from the germline V gene are LGHNA and YNFKEQ. This CDR3 is CASSQTAYEQFF. CDR3 bases: TGTGCCAGCAGCCAGACTGCTTATGAGCAGTTCTTC.

This chain connects TRBV14 to TRBJ2-7, with 8 bases identical to TRBD1. Germline V gene sequence: CDR1 SGHDN, CDR2 FVKESK. The CDR3 sequence is 15 residues long. J lost 1 base, V lost 4 bases, and 6 bases had no gene match. Written as DNA, the CDR3 is TGTGCCAGCAGCCTTTTCGGACAGGGTTCCTACGAGCAGTACTTC. Translated, it gives CASSLFGQGSYEQYF.

V is TRBV19 and J is TRBJ2-5; 8 bases map to TRBD2. CDR1 and CDR2 from the germline V gene are LNHDA and SQIVND (reference sequence). V was clipped by 7 bases and J by 3 bases; unmatched bases: 28. CDR3 size: 21 residues. CDR3: CASKNDRGGSVAARVEETQYF. The CDR3 region has the DNA TGTGCCAGTAAAAATGATCGGGGGGGGAGCGTCGCGGCACGGGTCGAAGAGACCCAGTACTTC.

This clone was recorded once. The V and J genes are TRBV27 and TRBJ2-5; TRBD2 aligns across 7 bases. The ends lost 8 bases at V and 6 bases at J; junction bases unmatched: 18. The CDR3 is 16 amino acids. Germline CDR1 and CDR2: MNHEY and SMNVEV (reference sequence). The CDR3 DNA is TGTGCCAGCGGGACCGCGACTAGCTCTAGCACAAAGACCCAGTACTTC. Encoded protein: CASGTATSSSTKTQYF.

The rearrangement uses TRBV6-6 and TRBJ2-7; 10 bases are shared with TRBD2. Germline V lookup: CDR1 MNHNY, CDR2 SVGAGI (reference sequence). The CDR3 consists of 16 residues. The V and J ends lost 5 bases and 0 bases, in that order; junction bases with no gene match: 7. The CDR3 nucleotides are TGTGCCAGCAGTCCCGGTCTAGCGGGAGACTCCTACGAGCAGTACTTC. Translating gives CASSPGLAGDSYEQYF.

The chain couples TRBV9 to TRBJ1-3; TRBD1 aligns across 10 bases. CDR1 SGDLS and CDR2 YYNGEE come from the germline V gene. V shed 3 bases and J 4 bases; nucleotides not matched to a gene: 7. There are 16 residues in the CDR3. CDR3 region: CASSGDGTGAGNTIYF. Written as DNA, the CDR3 is TGTGCCAGCAGCGGCGACGGGACAGGGGCAGGAAACACCATATATTTT.

The chain carries TRBV19 and TRBJ2-7; 7 bases line up with TRBD1. After removal of 4 bases from V and 3 bases from J, the junction contained 9 bases not matched to a gene. The CDR3 totals 15 residues. CDR1 is LNHDA, CDR2 SQIVND, per germline (reference sequence). CDR3 protein: CASSTTGTVYYEQYF. As DNA, the CDR3 is TGTGCCAGTAGTACGACCGGGACAGTATACTACGAGCAGTACTTC. Full variable domain (missing parts from reference TRBV19 and TRBJ2-7): DGGITQSPKYLFRKEGQNVTLSCEQNLNHDAMYWYRQDPGQGLRLIYYSQIVNDFQKGDIAEGYSVSREKKESFPLTVTSAQKNPTAFYLCASSTTGTVYYEQYFGPGTRLTVT.

V is TRBV5-1 and J is TRBJ1-2, with D possibly TRBD1 on 6 matching bases. Trimming removed 6 bases from V and 2 bases from J, with 11 bases in between. The CDR3 extends over 13 amino acids. Germline CDR1 reads SGHRS; CDR2 reads YFSETQ. The CDR3 bases are TGCGCCAGCAAATGGGACATAAACTATGGCTACACCTTC. This encodes CASKWDINYGYTF.

The chain couples TRBV19 to TRBJ2-3; TRBD2 is a possible D gene (5 bases). V lost 3 bases and J lost 6, with 16 bases in between. The germline V gene has CDR1 LNHDA and CDR2 SQIVND (reference sequence). This CDR3 has 15 residues. The CDR3 is CASSMGRLRGDTQYF. The CDR3 DNA reads as TGTGCCAGTAGTATGGGCAGGCTCCGAGGGGATACGCAGTATTTT.

CDR3 sequence reads: CASSALQGSHTDTQYF. The DNA of the CDR3 is TGTGCCAGCAGTGCACTACAGGGATCCCACACAGATACGCAGTATTTT. The V gene is TRBV28, the J gene TRBJ2-3; a weak D match, TRBD1 (6 bases). Trimming left V 5 bases short and J 2 bases short, with 17 bases between. The CDR3 sequence is 16 residues long. Germline V lookup: CDR1 MDHEN, CDR2 SYDVKM.

The gene calls are TRBV29-1 and TRBJ1-4; perhaps TRBD1 as D (5 bases). The CDR3 covers 13 residues. Germline CDR1 SQVTM, CDR2 ANQGSEA. Trimming cost V 7 bases and J 8 bases, with 17 bases left between them. CDR3 bases: TGCAGCGCGGCAGGGAACGTTGGGGAAAAACTGTTTTTT. This sequence encodes CSAAGNVGEKLFF.

The V and J genes are TRBV6-5 and TRBJ1-6, with D tentatively TRBD1 (6 bases). This CDR3 contains 15 residues. Trimming removed 5 bases from V and 5 bases from J, with 13 bases in between. Germline V gene lookup returns CDR1 MNHEY and CDR2 SVGAGI. The CDR3 loop is CASSIGGQDNSPLHF. The CDR3 DNA sequence: TGTGCCAGCAGTATCGGGGGGCAAGATAATTCACCCCTCCACTTT.